This TCR beta chain comes out of a study of blood T cells in healthy people across ages. Findings of the study overall: Donor CMV status, an unknown factor, possibly confounded changes in expanded clonotypes.

Germline V CDR1 and CDR2: LGHNA, YSLEER. The length of the CDR3 is 15 residues. The V end lost 0 bases, the J end lost 8 bases, and 16 bases lay between the germline ends. For the second PCR, which ran for about 6 to 11 cycles, a sample-barcoded 5' primer and a J-beta primer mix were used. TCRdb re-called the 5' RACE reads with MiXCR, one entry per CDR3 protein. The sample has about 940,000 distinct CDR3 sequences; under 50% are singletons. Turning to this clonotype: The antigen remains unidentified.

This receptor was identified in a man younger than 45 in good health. This chain uses TRBV4-3 with TRBJ1-2; D is possibly TRBD1 (6 bases). The sample comprised blood. The CDR3 DNA is TGCGCCAGCAGCCAAGAGGCGGGGGGGCTACAAGGCTACACCTTC. Translated, it gives CASSQEAGGLQGYTF.